Listed here are 17 T cell receptor beta chains from one sample, sequenced in a study of T cell repertoires in cytomegalovirus infection. TCRdb recomputed calls from the reads with MiXCR, one row per CDR3 protein. The data hold under 850,000 distinct CDR3 sequences, with about a third observed a single time. The sample consisted of PBMCs. These receptor sequences come from a human donor in good health (CMV status not recorded). Some clones in this sample may be carry-over from other donors' samples.

The chain carries TRBV27 and TRBJ2-2; D gene ambiguous. This CDR3 contains 14 residues. V lost 6 bases and J lost 0, with 8 bases in between. CDR1 is MNHEY, CDR2 SMNVEV, per germline (reference sequence). CDR3 loop: CASRDFSNTGELFF. CDR3 in DNA: TGTGCCAGCAGAGACTTTTCGAACACCGGGGAGCTGTTTTTT.

This rearrangement joins TRBV28 to TRBJ1-5; no firm D call. CDR3 length: 15 amino acids. Germline V gene sequence: CDR1 MDHEN, CDR2 SYDVKM. Trimming took off 3 bases at V and 0 bases at J, with 9 bases between the two ends. The CDR3 spells CASSFGRDSNQPQHF. The DNA for the CDR3 is TGTGCCAGCAGTTTTGGTAGAGATAGCAATCAGCCCCAGCATTTT.

The V gene is TRBV5-1, the J gene TRBJ2-1, with a weak D call TRBD2 (6 bases). CDR3 size: 15 residues. V was cut by 0 bases and J by 1 base, with 8 bases left in between. Germline CDR1 reads SGHRS; CDR2 reads YFSETQ. For the CDR3, the DNA is TGCGCCAGCAGCTTGGTAGCGGAGTCCTACAATGAGCAGTTCTTC. This gives the protein CASSLVAESYNEQFF.

The V gene is TRBV28, the J gene TRBJ1-1; no reliable D call. The CDR3 runs to 15 residues. Germline V gene data show CDR1 as MDHEN and CDR2 as SYDVKM. V was trimmed by 2 bases and J by 4 bases, leaving 14 bases between them. CDR3 sequence: CASSLLSARVTEAFF. The CDR3 nucleotides read TGTGCCAGCAGTTTACTGTCCGCAAGGGTCACTGAAGCTTTCTTT.

The V and J genes are TRBV29-1 and TRBJ2-5; TRBD2 agrees at 8 bases. The CDR3 has 11 residues. Germline V lookup: CDR1 SQVTM, CDR2 ANQGSEA. Trimming cost V 4 bases and J 7 bases; bases outside gene matches: 2. As DNA, the CDR3 is TGCAGCGTTGTCGGGGGGGGGACCCAGTACTTC. It codes for CSVVGGGTQYF.

In its sample, this clonotype was seen a few times. This chain connects TRBV5-1 to TRBJ1-1; D gene uncertain. This CDR3 is 14 amino acids long. The ends were cut back, 4 bases at V and 3 bases at J, with 13 bases in the middle. From germline, CDR1 is SGHRS and CDR2 YFSETQ. DNA of the CDR3: TGCGCCAGCAGCAGACAACGTGAAGACACTGAAGCTTTCTTT. It translates to CASSRQREDTEAFF.

The J gene is TRBJ2-6, the V gene TRBV2; D call uncertain. This CDR3 contains 14 residues. Trimming removed 8 bases from V and 2 bases from J, with 10 bases in between. Looked up from germline, CDR1 is SNHLY and CDR2 is FYNNEI. The CDR3 reads CASFTPTGANVLTF. CDR3 DNA sequence: TGTGCCAGCTTCACCCCAACTGGGGCCAACGTCCTGACTTTC.

The rearrangement joins TRBV15 to TRBJ1-1; 9 nucleotides match TRBD1. CDR1 is LNHNV, CDR2 YYDKDF, per germline (reference sequence). The CDR3 length is 15 residues. The V and J ends lost 1 base and 5 bases, in that order; junction bases with no gene match: 5. The CDR3 region has the DNA TGTGCCACCAGCAGAGCCGGGACAGGGTGGACTGAAGCTTTCTTT. Its translation: CATSRAGTGWTEAFF.

The chain couples TRBV6-1 to TRBJ2-1; 10 bases align to TRBD2. Losses at the gene ends were 1 base for V and 1 base for J; bases not matched to a gene: 13. Per germline, CDR1 MNHNS and CDR2 SASEGT. The length of the CDR3 is 20 residues. The CDR3 DNA sequence: TGTGCCAGCAGTGAAGGGCTAGCGGGGGCAGGAAGAGGGTCCTACAATGAGCAGTTCTTC. Translated, it gives CASSEGLAGAGRGSYNEQFF.

This clonotype was seen once. The CDR3 sequence is CASSLGHPFGYGYTF. The CDR3 nucleotides are TGTGCCAGCAGTTTAGGTCACCCGTTTGGCTATGGCTACACCTTC. This sequence joins TRBV28 and TRBJ1-2; D unclear. The CDR3 totals 15 residues. Trimming cost V 2 bases and J 4 bases, with 14 bases left between them. Germline-derived CDR1 and CDR2 are MDHEN and SYDVKM.

At least ten counts were recorded for this clonotype. The chain combines TRBV19 with TRBJ1-1, with D hard to call. CDR3 length: 11 amino acids. Trimming stripped 5 bases from V and 6 bases from J, with 7 bases between. Germline V gene data show CDR1 as LNHDA and CDR2 as SQIVND (reference sequence). The CDR3 DNA reads TGTGCCAGTAGTTACGATTCTGAAGCTTTCTTT. Encoded protein: CASSYDSEAFF.

The CDR3 reads CSARNPQGTEAFF. The DNA for the CDR3 is TGCAGTGCTAGAAACCCCCAGGGGACTGAAGCTTTCTTT. The chain couples TRBV20-1 to TRBJ1-1; D perhaps matches TRBD1 (6 bases). This CDR3 comprises 13 residues. V was clipped by 2 bases and J by 5 bases, with 12 bases between them. Per the germline V gene, CDR1 is DFQATT and CDR2 is SNEGSKA (reference sequence).

The table lists this clonotype with a few counts. The V call is TRBV29-1, the J call TRBJ1-2; TRBD1 might be the D (6 bases). Trimming shortened V by 6 bases and J by 4 bases, and 12 bases separated the two germline ends. Looked up from germline, CDR1 is SQVTM and CDR2 is ANQGSEA. The CDR3 runs 12 residues. The DNA of the CDR3 is TGCAGCGTCGAGGACAGACCCTATGGCTACACCTTC. Amino acids: CSVEDRPYGYTF.

This clonotype was seen more than once but under ten times. V gene TRBV28 combines with J gene TRBJ1-3; 9 bases align to TRBD1. The CDR3 runs to 16 residues. With V trimmed by 6 bases and J by 4 bases, 10 bases remained unmatched. Germline loops: CDR1 MDHEN, CDR2 SYDVKM. The CDR3 nucleotides read TGTGCCAGCAGAACCGGGACAGGGTCGCTCGGAAACACCATATATTTT. Protein sequence: CASRTGTGSLGNTIYF.

The CDR3 nucleotides are TGCGCCAGCAGCCAAGACCAGGGCGGATTTGGTGACACTGAAGCTTTCTTT. Translated, it gives CASSQDQGGFGDTEAFF. This chain uses TRBV4-1 with TRBJ1-1, with D tentatively TRBD1 (5 bases). The germline CDR1 and CDR2 sequences are MGHRA and YSYEKL. V lost 0 bases to trimming and J lost 3 bases, with 17 bases between them. This CDR3 region has 17 residues.

The rearrangement links TRBV12-3 or TRBV12-4 to TRBJ2-7; tentatively, D is TRBD1 (6 bases). This CDR3 is built from 13 residues. The V end was cut by 6 bases, the J end by 4 bases, with 13 bases between. CDR3 protein: CASRKQQGYEQYF. As DNA, the CDR3 is TGTGCCAGCAGGAAACAACAGGGATACGAGCAGTACTTC.

This clonotype turned up a few times. The chain carries TRBV6-2 or TRBV6-3 and TRBJ2-1, with 10 bases that match TRBD1. V lost 8 bases and J lost 1; bases outside the gene matches: 2. This CDR3 is 14 amino acids long. Per the germline V gene, CDR1 is MNHEY and CDR2 is SVGEGT. In nucleotides, the CDR3 is TGTGCCAGCGGGGGACAGGGGTCCTACAATGAGCAGTTCTTC. Amino acid sequence: CASGGQGSYNEQFF.